This T cell receptor (beta chain) stems from a study of identical twins. This clonotype showed up just a few times. Its specificity is unknown. Each donor was a healthy Caucasian. This CDR3 has 14 amino acids. The germline CDR1 and CDR2 sequences are SGHRS and YFSETQ. Trimming shortened V by 3 bases and J by 5 bases, and 14 bases separated the two germline ends. Study-level results: Where out-of-frame alpha sequences were twin-shared, they showed excess low generation probability. Within monozygotic twins, out-of-frame TCR alpha sharing was underestimated by the models.

Template switching, a step in the protocol, added a universal primer site, and cDNA carried unique molecular identifiers. TCRdb ran MiXCR on the 5' RACE reads and lists one entry per CDR3 protein. The sample has about 460,000 distinct CDR3 sequences, more than 13% seen once. These data are also associated with another study on yellow fever vaccine responses in identical twins.

The TCR was taken from a woman in her late teens or twenties in good health. What was sequenced was CD4+ T cells sorted from blood. The chain links TRBV5-1 to TRBJ2-5; the D gene could be TRBD1 or TRBD2 (5 bases each). In DNA, the CDR3 is TGCGCCAGCAGCTGGGGGAAAGGGGAGGAGACCCAGTACTTC. It codes for CASSWGKGEETQYF. Full variable domain (remainder filled in from reference TRBV5-1 and TRBJ2-5): KAGVTQTPRYLIKTRGQQVTLSCSPISGHRSVSWYQQTPGQGLQFLFEYFSETQRNKGNFPGRFSGRQFSNSRSEMNVSTLELGDSALYLCASSWGKGEETQYFGPGTRLLVL.